Presented here are 16 T cell receptor beta chains from one specimen sequenced in a study of blood T cell repertoires in COVID-19. The assay was immunoSEQ multiplex PCR, and TCRdb's table has in-frame clones only and misses some. This table has fewer than 250,000 clones, approximately 85% appearing once. Sequences were obtained from peripheral blood. The receptors originated from a woman between 70 and 85 years old with acute or convalescent COVID-19.

This chain connects TRBV5-1 to TRBJ1-2; 7 nucleotides match TRBD1. The trim removed 5 bases at V and 3 bases at J, leaving 13 bases unmatched. CDR1 is SGHRS and CDR2 is YFSETQ in the germline V gene. This CDR3 has 16 residues. CDR3 bases: TGCGCCAGCAGTCCCGGGACAGCTAGTCTCTACTATGGCTACACCTTC. Amino acid sequence: CASSPGTASLYYGYTF.

The chain has TRBV10-3 and TRBJ2-2; D is possibly TRBD2 (7 bases). V was clipped by 6 bases and J by 4 bases, with 18 bases between them. Germline V gives CDR1 ENHRY, CDR2 SYGVKD. The CDR3 is 16 residues long. The CDR3 nucleotides are TGTGCCATCAGATACGCACGGGGGGCAGGCACCGGGGAGCTGTTTTTT. Translation: CAIRYARGAGTGELFF.

The chain links TRBV29-1 to TRBJ1-1; D is ambiguous. The CDR3 is 11 amino acids. The germline gives CDR1 SQVTM, CDR2 ANQGSEA. Trimming cost V 3 bases and J 5 bases, with 7 bases left between them. As DNA, the CDR3 is TGCAGCGTTGAGGAGAGGACTGAAGCTTTCTTT. Encoded protein: CSVEERTEAFF.

This sequence joins TRBV12-3 or TRBV12-4 and TRBJ2-1; maybe TRBD2 (5 bases). This CDR3 contains 13 residues. V dropped 6 bases and J dropped 8 bases, with 14 bases sitting between them. CDR3 sequence (DNA): TGTGCCAGCAGCCCCCGGGAATCGGATGAGCAGTTCTTC. As protein: CASSPRESDEQFF.

V is TRBV7-9 and J is TRBJ1-6; 7 bases agree with TRBD1. The CDR3 runs to 16 residues. V shed 8 bases, J shed 3 bases, and the junction held 10 bases outside the gene matches. CDR1 and CDR2 (germline): SEHNR, FQNEAQ (reference sequence). CDR3 amino acids: CASARDRGYYNSPLHF. The CDR3, as DNA: TGTGCCAGCGCCCGGGACAGAGGGTACTATAATTCACCCCTCCACTTT.

This chain uses TRBV29-1 with TRBJ2-7; weak D call: TRBD2 (6 bases). The CDR3 contains 14 residues. Looked up from germline, CDR1 is SQVTM and CDR2 is ANQGSEA. V was shortened by 6 bases and J by 2 bases, with 17 bases between the two germline ends. CDR3 in amino acids: CSVGGGTLTYEQYF. As DNA, the CDR3 is TGCAGCGTCGGCGGAGGGACCCTAACCTACGAGCAGTACTTC.

The CDR3 DNA follows: TGTGCCAGCAATGGCAGGGGGTATTCACCCCTCCACTTT. Amino acids: CASNGRGYSPLHF. The V call is TRBV28, the J call TRBJ1-6; 7 bases are a match to TRBD1. The germline CDR1 and CDR2 sequences are MDHEN and SYDVKM. There are 13 residues in the CDR3. Unmatched junction bases numbered 5, after V lost 7 bases and J lost 8 bases.

The J gene is TRBJ1-2, the V gene TRBV9; TRBD1 agrees at 9 bases. The junction had 8 bases not matched to a gene; V was cut back by 3 bases and J by 5 bases. This CDR3 has 15 residues. From germline, CDR1 is SGDLS and CDR2 YYNGEE. The chain's CDR3 is CASSETGGATYGYTF. The DNA of the CDR3 is TGTGCCAGCAGCGAAACAGGGGGCGCGACGTATGGCTACACCTTC.

The genes are TRBV10-1 and TRBJ2-7; tentatively, D is TRBD2 (6 bases). Trimming shortened V by 2 bases and J by 5 bases, and 19 bases separated the two germline ends. The CDR3 runs 16 residues. Germline lookup yields CDR1 WNHNN and CDR2 SYGVQD (reference sequence). Here the CDR3 reads CASSELRGTLKNEQYF. CDR3 in DNA: TGCGCCAGCAGTGAGCTCCGGGGGACCTTGAAGAACGAGCAGTACTTC.

The V and J genes are TRBV6-2 or TRBV6-3 and TRBJ1-1, with 9 bases that match TRBD1. The V gene end was trimmed by 5 bases and the J gene end by 5 bases; junction bases not matched to a gene: 6. The germline CDR1 and CDR2 sequences are MNHEY and SVGEGT. The CDR3 has 14 amino acids. The CDR3 nucleotides are TGTGCCAGCAGTGCGGGACAGGGTTTTACTGAAGCTTTCTTT. Translated: CASSAGQGFTEAFF.

The rearrangement links TRBV5-1 to TRBJ2-7; 8 bases fit TRBD2. CDR3 length: 14 amino acids. The germline gives CDR1 SGHRS, CDR2 YFSETQ. J was trimmed by 1 base and V by 4 bases; bases with no gene match: 4. This CDR3 reads CASSPGGVSYEQYF. CDR3 in DNA: TGCGCCAGCAGCCCCGGGGGGGTTTCCTACGAGCAGTACTTC.

The chain couples TRBV6-5 to TRBJ2-7, with 9 bases lining up with TRBD1. The V gene's germline CDR1 is MNHEY and CDR2 SVGAGI. This CDR3 is built from 15 residues. The V gene end was trimmed by 0 bases and the J gene end by 4 bases; junction bases not matched to a gene: 4. CDR3 in DNA: TGTGCCAGCAGTTACTCCGGACAGGGGTATTACGAGCAGTACTTC. It translates to CASSYSGQGYYEQYF.

This clone has just a few counts. The J gene is TRBJ1-2, the V gene TRBV5-6, with no clear D. The CDR3 runs to 14 residues. Trimming removed 5 bases at V and 1 base at J, with 12 bases between. CDR1 is SGHDT and CDR2 is YYEEEE in the germline V gene. The CDR3 bases are TGTGCCAGCAGTAAATATCCCGGTAACTATGGCTACACCTTC. Protein: CASSKYPGNYGYTF. Full variable domain (outside the CDR3, taken from reference TRBV5-6 and TRBJ1-2): DAGVTQSPTHLIKTRGQQVTLRCSPKSGHDTVSWYQQALGQGPQFIFQYYEEEERQRGNFPDRFSGHQFPNYSSELNVNALLLGDSALYLCASSKYPGNYGYTFGSGTRLTVV.

A single count supports this clone. The V call is TRBV11-2, the J call TRBJ2-7, with a tentative D call TRBD2 (7 bases). CDR1 is SGHAT, CDR2 FQNNGV, per germline. The CDR3 loop spans 16 amino acids. The V gene lost 1 base and the J gene lost 3 bases, with 16 bases spanning the gap. CDR3 in DNA: TGTGCCAGCAGCTTAGTCCGGGGGGCCCCCATCTACGAGCAGTACTTC. It codes for CASSLVRGAPIYEQYF.

This clone was picked up a small number of times. The chain recombines TRBV5-4 with TRBJ2-2, with 7 bases matching TRBD1. This CDR3 comprises 15 residues. Unmatched junction bases numbered 3, after V lost 3 bases and J lost 1 base. Looked up from germline, CDR1 is SGHNT and CDR2 is YYREEE (reference sequence). The CDR3 DNA reads TGTGCCAGCAGCTCCCGGACAGGGAACACCGGGGAGCTGTTTTTT. Its translation: CASSSRTGNTGELFF.

The chain combines TRBV9 with TRBJ1-3, with no clear D. Germline V gene sequence: CDR1 SGDLS, CDR2 YYNGEE. This CDR3 contains 12 residues. V lost 6 bases and J 2 bases, leaving 6 bases between the germline ends. CDR3 sequence (DNA): TGTGCCAGCAACTCCCCTGGAAACACCATATATTTT. Encoded protein: CASNSPGNTIYF.